This T cell receptor beta chain was retrieved from a study of T cells in narcolepsy. Study details: Healthy controls were enrolled alongside patients with narcolepsy type 1 or type 2.

Study results and caveats: HCRT-specific and TRIB2-specific autoreactive clonotypes appeared among same-patient CSF and blood CD4+ clonotypes. In some patient and control memory CD4+ samples, autoreactive clones were absent.

As regards this clone: Its antigen is as yet unknown.

Generated by immunoSEQ multiplex PCR, the TCRdb table keeps only in-frame clones and is missing some. Here the sample spans fewer than 35,000 clones, over 80% being singletons. Germline V gene sequence: CDR1 KGHSH, CDR2 LQKENI. The CDR3 has 14 amino acids. Between the trimmed V and J ends, which lost 3 bases and 6 bases, there was a span of 14 bases. Sample: memory (CD45RA-) CD4+ T cells from blood. The gene calls are TRBV18 and TRBJ1-1; TRBD1 might be the D (5 bases). The receptor comes from a human donor in good health. CDR3 residues: CASSPGGQGPEAFF. DNA of the CDR3: TGTGCCAGCTCACCTGGAGGGCAGGGACCTGAAGCTTTCTTT.